This TCR beta chain was retrieved from a study of T cell clonotyping in hematopoietic cell transplantation. As to this clone: Its antigen remains unidentified.

Data came from immunoSEQ multiplex PCR; TCRdb stores just in-frame clones and leaves some out. The top ten hold approximately 25% of the sample, which has around 24,000 clones, more than 65% seen once. Sample time point: recipient sample about 28 days before transplant, after cytoreduction. This CDR3 region has 14 residues. The V and J ends lost 6 bases and 4 bases, in that order; junction bases with no gene match: 7. Germline V CDR1 and CDR2: ENHRY, SYGVKD. Broader study findings: Cells were unsorted, so CD4 and CD8 contributions were not separated.

The V call is TRBV10-3, the J call TRBJ2-7; TRBD1 matches 9 bases. Here the sequenced sample was peripheral blood mononuclear cells, taken before stem cell transplant. This TCR was recovered from an older woman with acute myeloid leukemia. Some clones in this sample may be carry-over from other donors' samples. The CDR3 DNA sequence: TGTGCCATCAGGTCCGGGACAGGGAGATACGAGCAGTACTTC. Amino acid sequence: CAIRSGTGRYEQYF.